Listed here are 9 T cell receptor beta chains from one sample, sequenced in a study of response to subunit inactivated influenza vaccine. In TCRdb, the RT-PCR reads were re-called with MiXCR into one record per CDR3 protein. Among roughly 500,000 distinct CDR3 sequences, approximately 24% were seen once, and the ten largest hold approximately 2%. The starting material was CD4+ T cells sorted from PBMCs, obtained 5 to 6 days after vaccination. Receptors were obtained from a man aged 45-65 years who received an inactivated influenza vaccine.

CDR3 loop: CSVRTSGGHTQYF. The CDR3 nucleotides read TGCAGCGTTAGGACTAGCGGGGGCCATACGCAGTATTTT. This sequence joins TRBV29-1 and TRBJ2-3, with 13 bases fitting TRBD2. Germline V gene lookup returns CDR1 SQVTM and CDR2 ANQGSEA. Trimming took 5 bases from V and 7 from J; bases not matched to a gene: 3. The CDR3 contains 13 residues.

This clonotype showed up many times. The CDR3 region is CATKRGMNTGELFF. CDR3 DNA: TGTGCCACCAAAAGAGGGATGAACACCGGGGAGCTGTTTTTT. The chain couples TRBV15 to TRBJ2-2; TRBD2 might be the D (5 bases). This CDR3 has 14 amino acids. The germline V gene has CDR1 LNHNV and CDR2 YYDKDF (reference sequence). Deletions cut 7 bases from V and 1 base from J, with 10 bases between.

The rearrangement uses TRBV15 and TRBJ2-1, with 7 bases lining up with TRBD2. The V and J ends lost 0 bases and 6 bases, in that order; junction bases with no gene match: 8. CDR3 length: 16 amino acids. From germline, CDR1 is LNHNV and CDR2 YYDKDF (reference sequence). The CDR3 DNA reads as TGTGCCACCAGCAGAGATTATCCGGGGGGAGTCAATGAGCAGTTCTTC. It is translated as CATSRDYPGGVNEQFF.

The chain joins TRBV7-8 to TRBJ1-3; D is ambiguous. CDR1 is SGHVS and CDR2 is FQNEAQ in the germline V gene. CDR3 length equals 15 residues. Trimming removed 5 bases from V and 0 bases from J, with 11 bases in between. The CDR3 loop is CASSGKLSSGNTIYF. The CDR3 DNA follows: TGTGCCAGCAGCGGTAAACTGAGCTCTGGAAACACCATATATTTT. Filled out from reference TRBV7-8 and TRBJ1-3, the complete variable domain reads GAGVSQSPRYKVAKRGQDVALRCDPISGHVSLFWYQQALGQGPEFLTYFQNEAQLDKSGLPSDRFFAERPEGSVSTLKIQRTQQEDSAVYLCASSGKLSSGNTIYFGEGSWLTVV.

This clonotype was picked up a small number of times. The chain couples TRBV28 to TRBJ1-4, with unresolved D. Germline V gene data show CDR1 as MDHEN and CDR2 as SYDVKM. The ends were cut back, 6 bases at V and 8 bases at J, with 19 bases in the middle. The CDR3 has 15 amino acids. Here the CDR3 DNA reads TGTGCCAGCAGCTCCAACGACCTGACGGGGGAAAAACTGTTTTTT. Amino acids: CASSSNDLTGEKLFF.

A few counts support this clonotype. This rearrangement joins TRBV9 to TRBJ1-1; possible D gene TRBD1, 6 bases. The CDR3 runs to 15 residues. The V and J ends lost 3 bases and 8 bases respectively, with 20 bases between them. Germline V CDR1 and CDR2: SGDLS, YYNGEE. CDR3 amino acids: CASSGYRDGPLEAFF. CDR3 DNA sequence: TGTGCCAGCAGCGGGTACAGGGATGGGCCCCTCGAAGCTTTCTTT.

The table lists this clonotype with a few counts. The CDR3 DNA sequence: TGCAGTGCCGCGGGACAGGGGGCACGCAATGAGCAGTTCTTC. Protein sequence: CSAAGQGARNEQFF. The chain employs TRBV20-1 and TRBJ2-1, with 12 nucleotides matching TRBD1. From germline, CDR1 is DFQATT and CDR2 SNEGSKA (reference sequence). The CDR3 is 14 residues long. The trim removed 6 bases at V and 6 bases at J, leaving 6 bases unmatched.

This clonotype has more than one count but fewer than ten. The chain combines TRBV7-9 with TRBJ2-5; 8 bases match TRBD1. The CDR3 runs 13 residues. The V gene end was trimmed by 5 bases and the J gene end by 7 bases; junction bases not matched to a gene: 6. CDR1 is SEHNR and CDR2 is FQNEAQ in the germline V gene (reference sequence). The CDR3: CASSPGQGRTQYF. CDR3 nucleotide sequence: TGTGCCAGCAGCCCCGGACAGGGAAGGACCCAGTACTTC.

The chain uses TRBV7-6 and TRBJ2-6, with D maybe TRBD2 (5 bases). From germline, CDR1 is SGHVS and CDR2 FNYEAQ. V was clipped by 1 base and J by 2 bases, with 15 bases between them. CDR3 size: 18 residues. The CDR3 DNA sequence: TGTGCCAGCAGCTTAGTGGAGGCTGGTTACGCTGGGGCCAACGTCCTGACTTTC. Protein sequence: CASSLVEAGYAGANVLTF.